The 16 T cell receptor beta chains below all came from one sample that was sequenced in a study of blood T cell repertoires in COVID-19. Repertoires were generated with immunoSEQ multiplex PCR, while TCRdb's copy carries only in-frame clones and drops some. The sample contains about 150,000 clones, approximately 90% of which appear only once. The sequencing input was PBMCs or T cells enriched from blood (not recorded which). These receptors all come from a woman in her 50s who had recovered from COVID-19.

In its sample, this clone was seen once. The chain has TRBV5-4 and TRBJ1-6, with D possibly matching TRBD1 (6 bases). Germline V CDR1 and CDR2: SGHNT, YYREEE (reference sequence). This CDR3 contains 13 residues. Trimming removed 0 bases at V and 10 bases at J, with 8 bases between. The CDR3 sequence: CASSLGGQSPLHF. The CDR3, as DNA: TGTGCCAGCAGCTTGGGGGGGCAATCACCCCTCCACTTT.

This chain connects TRBV24-1 to TRBJ2-1; TRBD2 matches at 7 bases. V lost 5 bases, J lost 3 bases, and 6 bases stayed unmatched. The CDR3 totals 15 residues. The V gene's germline CDR1 is KGHDR and CDR2 SFDVKD. This CDR3 reads CATSAASGLYNEQFF. The CDR3 nucleotides read TGTGCCACCAGTGCCGCTAGCGGACTCTACAATGAGCAGTTCTTC.

The chain carries TRBV19 and TRBJ1-1, with a weak D call TRBD1 (5 bases). Germline loops: CDR1 LNHDA, CDR2 SQIVND (reference sequence). V was shortened by 9 bases and J by 5 bases, with 25 bases between the two germline ends. CDR3 length: 16 amino acids. The CDR3 nucleotides are TGTGCCAGGTCGTCGGGGGAGCGAGGGGTCAGAACTGAAGCTTTCTTT. This translates into CARSSGERGVRTEAFF.

This clone occurred once. CDR3 bases: TGTGCCAGCAGCCTGGCCGGGACAGACAATGAGCAGTTCTTC. This codes for CASSLAGTDNEQFF. The V gene is TRBV7-3, the J gene TRBJ2-1, with TRBD1 matching 7 bases. Germline CDR1 and CDR2: SGHTA and FQGTGA. CDR3 length equals 14 residues. V lost 5 bases and J lost 5; bases outside the gene matches: 6.

The V gene is TRBV5-1, the J gene TRBJ2-3; 13 bases fit TRBD2. The junction had 6 bases not matched to a gene; V was cut back by 4 bases and J by 4 bases. Germline CDR1 is SGHRS and CDR2 is YFSETQ. The CDR3 contains 16 residues. The CDR3 DNA reads TGCGCCAGCAGCGAAACTAGCGGGGGGGCCCCAGATACGCAGTATTTT. Protein sequence: CASSETSGGAPDTQYF.

In its sample, this clone was seen a few times. The chain links TRBV18 to TRBJ2-1; TRBD2 aligns across 7 bases. The junction had 3 bases not matched to a gene; V was cut back by 4 bases and J by 3 bases. Germline CDR1 KGHSH, CDR2 LQKENI. The CDR3 has 14 amino acids. CDR3 sequence: CASSLRGDYNEQFF. CDR3 DNA sequence: TGTGCCAGCTCACTTCGGGGGGACTACAATGAGCAGTTCTTC.

V and J are TRBV9 and TRBJ1-6; D is ambiguous. This CDR3 comprises 13 residues. Germline CDR1 is SGDLS and CDR2 is YYNGEE. The V end was cut by 0 bases, the J end by 6 bases, with 4 bases between. CDR3 residues: CASSVVGNSPLHF. Here the CDR3 DNA reads TGTGCCAGCAGCGTAGTCGGTAATTCACCCCTCCACTTT.

The genes are TRBV5-1 and TRBJ2-2; D may be TRBD1 (5 bases). V was clipped by 4 bases and J by 1 base, with 11 bases between them. CDR3 length: 15 amino acids. The germline V gene has CDR1 SGHRS and CDR2 YFSETQ. The CDR3 nucleotides are TGCGCCAGCAGCGGAAATACAGGGAACACCGGGGAGCTGTTTTTT. Its translation: CASSGNTGNTGELFF.

The chain uses TRBV4-3 and TRBJ2-1, with 11 positions matching TRBD2. The CDR3 contains 15 residues. Germline CDR1 reads LGHNA; CDR2 reads YSLEER. Trimming took 3 bases from V and 8 from J; bases not matched to a gene: 6. The CDR3 DNA reads as TGCGCCAGCAGCCATCCCGGGACTAGCGGCGATGAGCAGTTCTTC. Its protein product is CASSHPGTSGDEQFF.

V usage is TRBV7-2 and J usage is TRBJ1-3, with TRBD1 as a possible D gene (6 bases). Deletions cut 6 bases from V and 5 bases from J, with 17 bases between. The CDR3 covers 15 residues. Germline loops: CDR1 SGHTA, CDR2 FQGNSA. CDR3 region: CASSEGVLRRNTIYF. CDR3 bases: TGTGCCAGCAGTGAGGGGGTCCTAAGGCGAAACACCATATATTTT.

This chain joins TRBV2 and TRBJ1-1; a possible D gene is TRBD1 (6 bases). The CDR3 has 15 amino acids. Between the trimmed V and J ends, which lost 6 bases and 0 bases, there was a span of 14 bases. The germline V gene encodes CDR1 SNHLY and CDR2 FYNNEI. This chain's CDR3 is CASSGTLSMNTEAFF. The CDR3 bases are TGTGCCAGCAGCGGGACACTTTCGATGAACACTGAAGCTTTCTTT.

This clone was detected only once. The V gene is TRBV24-1, the J gene TRBJ2-1, with a weak D call TRBD1 (6 bases). Between the trimmed V and J ends, which lost 0 bases and 10 bases, there was a span of 9 bases. Germline values: CDR1 KGHDR, CDR2 SFDVKD. The length of the CDR3 is 13 residues. The CDR3 region has the DNA TGTGCCACCAGTGATTTGTGGGGGCGCGAGCAGTTCTTC. Translated, it gives CATSDLWGREQFF.

The CDR3 DNA sequence: TGTGCCAGCAGCCCACGGACAGGCGCAACTGGGGCCAACGTCCTGACTTTC. This gives the protein CASSPRTGATGANVLTF. The chain recombines TRBV7-8 with TRBJ2-6, with TRBD1 matching over 7 bases. The CDR3 spans 17 residues. V gave up 5 bases and J gave up 2 bases; unmatched junction bases: 9. Germline CDR1 is SGHVS and CDR2 is FQNEAQ.

The V call is TRBV7-2, the J call TRBJ2-3; 7 bases map to TRBD2. Per germline, CDR1 SGHTA and CDR2 FQGNSA. The J segment lost 2 bases and the V segment lost 1 base, leaving 6 bases of the junction unmatched. This CDR3 contains 16 residues. The CDR3 nucleotides are TGTGCCAGCAGCTTAGATCCAGCGGGGCTCACAGATACGCAGTATTTT. This translates into CASSLDPAGLTDTQYF.

This clone was observed at least ten times. The chain recombines TRBV11-2 with TRBJ2-2, with D maybe TRBD2 (6 bases). This CDR3 has 15 amino acids. The germline V gene encodes CDR1 SGHAT and CDR2 FQNNGV. The V and J ends lost 0 bases and 3 bases respectively, with 8 bases between them. The CDR3 sequence: CASSLDSGYTGELFF. In nucleotides, the CDR3 is TGTGCCAGCAGCTTAGATAGCGGATACACCGGGGAGCTGTTTTTT.

The chain uses TRBV10-1 and TRBJ1-2; D remains unclear. Trimming took 5 bases from V and 6 from J, leaving 16 bases between them. CDR1 is WNHNN, CDR2 SYGVQD, per germline (reference sequence). The CDR3 has 14 residues. DNA of the CDR3: TGCGCCAGCAGTCTAACAGAGGGTTATAATGGCTACACCTTC. It specifies CASSLTEGYNGYTF.